Listed below are T cell receptor beta chains from one sample, sequenced in a study of naive and memory T cell subsets. TCRdb used MiXCR to reprocess the UMI-ligation and nested PCR reads, holding one entry per CDR3 protein. The sample consists of some 150,000 distinct CDR3 sequences, approximately 17% of them appearing once. Sequencing was carried out using naive CD4+ T cells from blood. The receptors were sampled from a human donor in good health. The CDR3 runs from the conserved cysteine through the conserved F or W. A D gene is named only where the DNA matches it firmly. Clone size is given for some rows only: seen once, a few or many times, or a class if the clone is expanded.

J gene	D gene	clone size	V gene	CDR3 DNA	CDR3 protein
TRBJ2-3	.	.	TRBV7-2	TGTGCCAGCAGCTCCGCGACTGGAGGGGTAGATACGCAGTATTTT	CASSSATGGVDTQYF
TRBJ2-2	.	many	TRBV10-3	TGTGCCATCGGGCAGGAAAACTCGGACACCGGGGAGCTGTTTTTT	CAIGQENSDTGELFF
TRBJ1-5	TRBD1	.	TRBV30	TGTGCCTGGAGTCCGGGACAGGGTCTCGGACAGCCCCAGAATTTT	CAWSPGQGLGQPQNF
TRBJ1-6	.	.	TRBV20-1	TGCAGTGCTAGATACGGGGGCTCCTATAATTCACCCCTCCACTTT	CSARYGGSYNSPLHF
TRBJ1-6	TRBD1	.	TRBV4-1	TGCGCCAGCAGCCAAGGGGGGACAGTCAATTCACCCCTCCACTTT	CASSQGGTVNSPLHF
TRBJ2-4	TRBD1	.	TRBV2	TGTGCCAGCAGGAGAACAGGGGCGCGAAACATTCAGTACTTC	CASRRTGARNIQYF
TRBJ2-1	TRBD1	few	TRBV5-1	TGCGCCAGCAGCTTGCAGCTTCGGACAGGACCTTCCTACAATGAGCAGTTCTTC	CASSLQLRTGPSYNEQFF
TRBJ1-1	.	many	TRBV5-6	TGTGCCAGCAGCTTGGACACCAACACTGAAGCTTTCTTT	CASSLDTNTEAFF
TRBJ1-4	TRBD1	.	TRBV7-2	TGTGCCAGCAGCTTAGGACAGGGTGCTGAAAAACTGTTTTTT	CASSLGQGAEKLFF
TRBJ2-1	.	.	TRBV2	TGTGCCAGCAGTGAACGCCCCCTAGGCAATGAGCAGTTCTTC	CASSERPLGNEQFF
TRBJ2-7	.	many	TRBV3-1	TGTGCCAGCAGCCATTACTCATCGGGGACTTACGAGCAGTACTTC	CASSHYSSGTYEQYF
TRBJ2-3	TRBD2	.	TRBV24-1	TGTGCCACCAGTGATTATGGACTAGCGGCCACAGATACGCAGTATTTT	CATSDYGLAATDTQYF
TRBJ1-2	.	few	TRBV4-1	TGCGCCAGCAGCCAAGCACAACAGGATAACTATGGCTACACCTTC	CASSQAQQDNYGYTF
TRBJ2-7	.	few	TRBV7-2	TGTGCCAGCAGCTTACGGGCCAAAAACTACGAGCAGTACTTC	CASSLRAKNYEQYF
TRBJ2-7	.	.	TRBV6-6	TGTGCCAGCACGGGCAGCTCCTACGAGCAGTACTTC	CASTGSSYEQYF
TRBJ2-1	TRBD2	many	TRBV4-1	TGCGCCAGCAGCCAAGAGGGGACTAGCGGGAGCAGGAATGAGCAGTTCTTC	CASSQEGTSGSRNEQFF
TRBJ2-4	.	few	TRBV18	TGTGCCAGCTCATCCCCCCCGGGCGGGTCCAAAAACATTCAGTACTTC	CASSSPPGGSKNIQYF
TRBJ2-5	.	few	TRBV4-1	TGCGCCAGCCGGGCGGGACTCCAAGAGACCCAGTACTTC	CASRAGLQETQYF
TRBJ2-3	.	.	TRBV6-5	TGTGCCAGCAGCAGCCAAATGGGACCGTCCGGCGAGGATACGCAGTATTTT	CASSSQMGPSGEDTQYF
TRBJ2-1	TRBD2	few	TRBV7-9	TGTGCCAGCAGTCTGAGCGGGACTCTTGAAAATGAGCAGTTCTTC	CASSLSGTLENEQFF
TRBJ1-5	.	.	TRBV20-1	TGCAGTGCTAGGACCACAACCAGCCAGCCCCAGCATTTT	CSARTTTSQPQHF
TRBJ1-1	.	few	TRBV25-1	TGTGCCAGCAGTGAATATAACGGGGCAGGGGCGAACACTGAAGCTTTCTTT	CASSEYNGAGANTEAFF
TRBJ2-7	.	.	TRBV14	TGTGCCAGCAGCCAGCAGACCGGGGATGGGCAGTACTTC	CASSQQTGDGQYF
TRBJ2-3	.	few	TRBV12-3/TRBV12-4	TGTGCCAGCAGTTTACTTTTCCTGGGGGAAGGGACAGATACGCAGTATTTT	CASSLLFLGEGTDTQYF
TRBJ1-4	.	few	TRBV12-3/TRBV12-4	TGTGCCAGCAGTTTCGCGGACCGATTAAATGAAAAACTGTTTTTT	CASSFADRLNEKLFF
TRBJ1-1	.	few	TRBV18	TGTGCCAGCTCACCTGGGACGGAGAACACTGAAGCTTTCTTT	CASSPGTENTEAFF
TRBJ1-1	TRBD1	.	TRBV5-1	TGCGCCAGCAGCGGCGGACAGGGGGTTGAAGCTTTCTTT	CASSGGQGVEAFF
TRBJ2-5	TRBD1	few	TRBV7-8	TGTGCCAGCAGCTTAGCCCGGGACAGGGGGGAGACCCAGTACTTC	CASSLARDRGETQYF
TRBJ2-5	.	many	TRBV18	TGTGCCAGCTCCCATAGAGGAGAGACCCAGTACTTC	CASSHRGETQYF
TRBJ2-1	.	.	TRBV14	TGTGCCAGCAGCCAAGATCGGGTAGCTGAGCAGTTCTTC	CASSQDRVAEQFF
TRBJ2-1	.	few	TRBV7-2	TGTGCCAGCAGCTTTGAGGTCCTCAATAACAATGAGCAGTTCTTC	CASSFEVLNNNEQFF
TRBJ2-2	TRBD2	few	TRBV12-3/TRBV12-4	TGTGCCAGCAGTCCCTATAGCGGGAGTTACACCGGGGAGCTGTTTTTT	CASSPYSGSYTGELFF
TRBJ2-3	TRBD2	many	TRBV12-3/TRBV12-4	TGTGCCAGCAGGAAAGCGGGAGAAACAGATACGCAGTATTTT	CASRKAGETDTQYF
TRBJ1-4	TRBD1	few	TRBV4-1	TGCGCCAGCAGCCAAGATCGACAGGGGGAAAAACTGTTTTTT	CASSQDRQGEKLFF
TRBJ1-1	TRBD1	.	TRBV29-1	TGCAGCGGGGACAGGGCCGAGAACACTGAAGCTTTCTTT	CSGDRAENTEAFF
TRBJ2-3	TRBD2	.	TRBV20-1	TGCAGTGCTAGTGGGACTAGCGGGAGGCCGCCCACAGATACGCAGTATTTT	CSASGTSGRPPTDTQYF
TRBJ2-1	TRBD2	.	TRBV2	TGTGCCGGAATGGGACTAGCGGGAGACAATGAGCAGTTCTTC	CAGMGLAGDNEQFF
TRBJ2-3	TRBD1	.	TRBV2	TGTGCCACCACTCGGGACAGGGCGAAGGCAGATACGCAGTATTTT	CATTRDRAKADTQYF
TRBJ2-3	.	.	TRBV28	TGTGCCAGCGGACCCGACTCCATCCATAGCACAGATACGCAGTATTTT	CASGPDSIHSTDTQYF
TRBJ2-6	.	.	TRBV28	TGTGCCAGCAGTTTCTACTCTGGGGCCAACGTCCTGACTTTC	CASSFYSGANVLTF
TRBJ2-3	.	few	TRBV3-1	TGTGCCAGCAGCCAAGCGTTGGTGCGTCCAGATACGCAGTATTTT	CASSQALVRPDTQYF
TRBJ1-2	.	.	TRBV30	TGTGCCTGGAGTCAAAACAAGGGGGTGAACTATGGCTACACCTTC	CAWSQNKGVNYGYTF
TRBJ1-6	TRBD1	once	TRBV12-3/TRBV12-4	TGTGCCAGCACCAAGGACAGGGTCGGTTCACCCCTCCACTTT	CASTKDRVGSPLHF
TRBJ2-7	TRBD2	.	TRBV14	TGTGCCAGCAGCCACCTGACTAGCGGGAGGATCTACGAGCAGTACTTC	CASSHLTSGRIYEQYF
TRBJ2-3	TRBD1	many	TRBV6-5	TGTGCCAGCACCCAAACAGGGGCTGGAGATACGCAGTATTTT	CASTQTGAGDTQYF
TRBJ2-5	.	few	TRBV7-2	TGTGCCAGCGCCGGGACACAAGGCGGGGAGACCCAGTACTTC	CASAGTQGGETQYF
TRBJ2-4	TRBD1	few	TRBV7-2	TGTGCCAGCAGCTTGGGACAGAGAAACATTCAGTACTTC	CASSLGQRNIQYF
TRBJ2-7	.	.	TRBV18	TGTGCCAGCGCCCTCCAAGAAATCTCCTACGAGCAGTACTTC	CASALQEISYEQYF
TRBJ1-2	.	.	TRBV10-3	TGTGCCATCAATTCCCTCCAACAGGACAGCTACACCTTC	CAINSLQQDSYTF